These T cell receptor beta chains were read from a single sample in a study of T cell responses to AZD1222 COVID-19 vaccine. The protocol was immunoSEQ multiplex PCR, while the TCRdb copy is restricted to in-frame clones and leaves out a portion. The table lists 90,000 to 150,000 clones, more than 85% of them singletons, with approximately 2.4% in the top ten. This specimen was peripheral blood, taken on day 0 of AZD1222 vaccination. The source of these receptors is an adult in good health. CDR3s include the opening cysteine and the closing phenylalanine or tryptophan. D genes are given only for firm matches. Size is omitted from some rows. Given values are once, few, many or a class for expanded clones.

NA | TRBD1 | TRBJ2-7 | TRBV15 | CATSREGQGVDEQYF | TGTGCCACCAGCAGAGAAGGACAGGGGGTGGACGAGCAGTACTTC
NA | TRBD1 | TRBJ1-1 | TRBV5-4 | CASSPPTGLNTEAFF | TGTGCCAGCAGCCCTCCGACAGGGTTGAACACTGAAGCTTTCTTT
NA | NA | TRBJ1-5 | TRBV6-5 | CASIGGGSNQPQHF | TGTGCCAGCATAGGGGGGGGTAGCAATCAGCCCCAGCATTTT
once | TRBD1 | TRBJ2-5 | TRBV2 | CASSEARGQETQYF | TGTGCCAGCAGTGAGGCCAGGGGGCAGGAGACCCAGTACTTC
few | NA | TRBJ1-5 | TRBV2 | CASSPHTAGEEPQHF | TGTGCCAGCAGCCCCCATACGGCCGGGGAAGAGCCCCAGCATTTT
once | NA | TRBJ1-2 | TRBV18 | CASSPQSPGANYGYTF | TGTGCCAGCTCACCCCAGTCCCCAGGGGCTAACTATGGCTACACCTTC
NA | NA | TRBJ2-1 | TRBV29-1 | CSVEDAQGSNEQFF | TGCAGCGTTGAAGACGCACAGGGATCCAATGAGCAGTTCTTC
few | TRBD1 | TRBJ2-3 | TRBV7-9 | CASSSPPGQGSTDTQYF | TGTGCCAGCAGCTCACCCCCGGGACAGGGAAGCACAGATACGCAGTATTTT
NA | NA | TRBJ2-3 | TRBV5-1 | CASSLVGQTIPADTQYF | TGCGCCAGCAGCTTGGTGGGCCAGACAATACCCGCAGATACGCAGTATTTT
NA | NA | TRBJ1-1 | TRBV5-1 | CASSSGRPMNTEAFF | TGCGCCAGCAGCTCGGGGCGGCCCATGAACACTGAAGCTTTCTTT
NA | TRBD2 | TRBJ2-3 | TRBV5-1 | CASSVGTSGSSTDTQYF | TGCGCCAGCAGCGTCGGGACTAGCGGGAGTAGTACAGATACGCAGTATTTT
NA | NA | TRBJ1-5 | TRBV6-5 | CASSPPGRNQPQHF | TGTGCCAGCAGTCCCCCGGGGAGAAATCAGCCCCAGCATTTT
NA | NA | TRBJ2-2 | TRBV27 | CASYWGGELFF | TGTGCCAGCTATTGGGGCGGGGAGCTGTTTTTT
NA | TRBD1 | TRBJ2-7 | TRBV5-1 | CASSLGDRADEQYF | TGCGCCAGCAGCTTGGGGGACAGGGCGGACGAGCAGTACTTC
NA | NA | TRBJ2-2 | TRBV3-1/TRBV3-2 | CASSQTGFGELFF | TGTGCCAGCAGCCAAACGGGGTTTGGGGAGCTGTTTTTT
NA | NA | TRBJ2-3 | TRBV3-1/TRBV3-2 | CASSRNTGTDTQYF | TGTGCCAGCAGCCGGAATACAGGCACAGATACGCAGTATTTT
NA | TRBD1 | TRBJ1-6 | TRBV18 | CASSPVPDHRGSGSPLHF | TGTGCCAGCTCACCAGTCCCAGACCACAGGGGGTCAGGTTCACCCCTCCACTTT
NA | TRBD1 | TRBJ2-2 | TRBV6-5 | CASSFRQGANTGELFF | TGTGCCAGCAGTTTCAGACAGGGAGCGAACACCGGGGAGCTGTTTTTT
NA | NA | TRBJ2-7 | TRBV6-5 | CASSYSGQKHYEQYF | TGTGCCAGCAGTTACTCGGGGCAGAAACACTACGAGCAGTACTTC
NA | NA | TRBJ2-7 | TRBV6-1 | CASSEGGSLYEQYF | TGTGCCAGCAGTGAGGGGGGCTCCCTCTACGAGCAGTACTTC
NA | TRBD1 | TRBJ2-2 | TRBV9 | CASSPWTGNTGELFF | TGTGCCAGCAGCCCTTGGACAGGGAACACCGGGGAGCTGTTTTTT
NA | TRBD1 | TRBJ1-1 | TRBV28 | CASRGAGGRGTEAFF | TGTGCCAGCAGGGGGGCAGGGGGCAGGGGCACTGAAGCTTTCTTT
NA | NA | TRBJ1-5 | TRBV2 | CASSWGRNQPQHF | TGTGCCAGCAGTTGGGGTCGCAATCAGCCCCAGCATTTT
NA | NA | TRBJ2-2 | TRBV28 | CASRPPRGNTGELFF | TGTGCCAGCAGACCCCCTCGGGGGAACACCGGGGAGCTGTTTTTT
NA | NA | TRBJ2-1 | TRBV5-1 | CASSFSVGRLNEQFF | TGCGCCAGCAGCTTTTCGGTCGGGCGTTTGAATGAGCAGTTCTTC
NA | NA | TRBJ2-1 | TRBV2 | CAARDGPYNEQFF | TGTGCCGCCAGGGACGGACCCTACAATGAGCAGTTCTTC
NA | NA | TRBJ1-6 | TRBV10-2 | CASRGDNSPLHF | TGCGCCAGCAGAGGGGATAATTCACCCCTCCACTTT
once | NA | TRBJ2-7 | TRBV30 | CAWSKRLQMHEQYF | TGTGCCTGGAGTAAGAGACTCCAAATGCACGAGCAGTACTTC
NA | NA | TRBJ2-7 | TRBV6-6 | CASSYPARVGGGEQYF | TGTGCCAGCAGTTACCCGGCCCGAGTTGGAGGGGGCGAGCAGTACTTC
few | NA | TRBJ2-7 | TRBV7-9 | CASSLAQTGYEQYF | TGTGCCAGCAGCTTAGCGCAGACTGGCTACGAGCAGTACTTC
once | TRBD1 | TRBJ1-4 | TRBV2 | CASRRGTDWHASMNEKLFF | TGTGCCAGCAGACGCGGGACAGATTGGCACGCGTCAATGAATGAAAAACTGTTTTTT
NA | NA | TRBJ1-2 | TRBV28 | CASSLGGTNYGYTF | TGTGCCAGCAGTTTGGGGGGAACTAACTATGGCTACACCTTC
few | NA | TRBJ2-7 | TRBV7-9 | CASNSGAVGSHEQYF | TGTGCCAGCAACTCCGGGGCAGTCGGTTCCCACGAGCAGTACTTC
NA | NA | TRBJ1-5 | TRBV3-1/TRBV3-2 | CASSQRGAAGQPQHF | TGTGCCAGCAGCCAACGGGGGGCCGCCGGTCAGCCCCAGCATTTT
once | NA | TRBJ2-7 | TRBV3-1/TRBV3-2 | CASSQETGEQYF | TGTGCCAGCAGCCAAGAAACTGGCGAGCAGTACTTC
NA | NA | TRBJ1-1 | TRBV5-1 | CASSLADSRDEAFF | TGCGCCAGCAGCTTGGCCGACAGTCGCGACGAAGCTTTCTTT
once | TRBD2 | TRBJ2-7 | TRBV7-9 | CASSRGGRGNEQYF | TGTGCCAGCAGCAGAGGCGGGAGAGGCAACGAGCAGTACTTC
NA | TRBD1 | TRBJ2-3 | TRBV28 | CASSPEGGTGTDTQYF | TGTGCCAGCAGTCCCGAGGGGGGGACAGGGACAGATACGCAGTATTTT